The source of this TCR beta chain is a study of control samples from healthy donors and cancer patients. Here immunoSEQ multiplex PCR was the method, and the copy in TCRdb shows in-frame clones only, minus some. The table lists roughly 63,000 clones, approximately 92% of them singletons. This TCR came from a man between 40 and 49 years old with colorectal cancer. What was sequenced was PBMCs.

The CDR3 nucleotides read TGTGCCAGCACTAGGGCGGCGATCGAAAAACTGTTTTTT. The encoded protein is CASTRAAIEKLFF. The chain recombines TRBV2 with TRBJ1-4; D not resolved. The CDR3 has 13 residues. Germline V gives CDR1 SNHLY, CDR2 FYNNEI. V dropped 7 bases and J dropped 8 bases, with 14 bases sitting between them.